This T cell receptor (beta chain) was identified during a study of cytomegalovirus exposure and HLA in healthy donors. For the study at large: From some 180 million T cells, an earlier analysis saw some 120 million unique TCR beta sequences. General study findings and limits: Previously analyzed data showed that most TCR beta V segments were productive at a frequency of about 87% or about 30%. Per a later analysis, about 17,000 TCR beta sequences showed association with HLA alleles at 0.05 false discovery rate. Indistinguishable V segments, including TRBV6-2 and TRBV6-3, were excluded.

On this clone itself: Antigen specificity is unknown.

This PCR relied on a set of 60 Vbeta primers and 13 Jbeta primers. Repertoires were generated with immunoSEQ multiplex PCR, while TCRdb's copy carries only in-frame clones and drops some. With just over 150,000 clones in the sample, the ten largest clones hold roughly 2%. V was trimmed by 2 bases and J by 4 bases, leaving 12 bases between them. Germline CDR1 is SGHNT and CDR2 is YYREEE (reference sequence). The CDR3 sequence is 15 residues long. Sequenced sample: PBMCs. The chain carries TRBV5-4 and TRBJ1-4; tentatively, D is TRBD1 (5 bases). The origin of this receptor is a man younger than 40 in good health and CMV-seronegative. The CDR3 region has the DNA TGTGCCAGCAGCTTTCGGGGGTGGGATAATGAAAAACTGTTTTTT. It codes for CASSFRGWDNEKLFF.